This is a list of T cell receptor beta chains from one sample in a study of T cell changes during pregnancy in multiple sclerosis. The repertoire was sequenced with immunoSEQ multiplex PCR; TCRdb's copy has only in-frame clones and lacks some. The data show about 80,000 clones, just over 90% seen once. The sequencing here drew on CD4+ T cells from peripheral blood mononuclear cells, taken before pregnancy. The receptors were sampled from a female donor with multiple sclerosis, enrolled in a pregnancy study. CDR3s include the opening cysteine and the closing phenylalanine or tryptophan. A D gene is named only where the DNA matches it firmly. Only some rows state a clone size, as once, few, many or a class for expanded clones.

V gene,clone size,J gene,D gene,CDR3 protein,CDR3 DNA
TRBV10-3,.,TRBJ2-3,.,CAITEGGPTDTQYF,TGTGCCATCACCGAAGGGGGTCCCACAGATACGCAGTATTTT
TRBV6-1,.,TRBJ2-3,TRBD1,CASSFRTGGIDTQYF,TGTGCCAGCAGTTTTCGGACAGGGGGAATAGATACGCAGTATTTT
TRBV7-8,once,TRBJ2-1,TRBD2,CASSLVSGTSGRGYEQFF,TGTGCCAGCAGCTTAGTATCCGGGACTAGCGGGAGGGGGTATGAGCAGTTCTTC
TRBV19,.,TRBJ2-1,.,CASSIRGHYNEQFF,TGTGCCAGTAGTATCCGGGGACACTACAATGAGCAGTTCTTC
TRBV9,.,TRBJ1-1,.,CASTVGQRGTEAFF,TGTGCCAGCACCGTAGGTCAGAGGGGGACTGAAGCTTTCTTT
TRBV5-4,.,TRBJ2-3,TRBD1,CASSRDSALLSTDTQYF,TGTGCCAGCAGCCGGGACAGCGCACTATTAAGCACAGATACGCAGTATTTT
TRBV7-7,.,TRBJ1-5,.,CASSSRLNQPQHF,TGTGCCAGCAGCTCTCGACTGAATCAGCCCCAGCATTTT
TRBV2,.,TRBJ2-5,TRBD1,CASSRGSVETQYF,TGTGCCAGCAGCAGGGGGTCCGTAGAGACCCAGTACTTC
TRBV5-6,.,TRBJ2-3,.,CASSFGGTDTQYF,TGTGCCAGCAGCTTCGGGGGCACAGATACGCAGTATTTT
TRBV5-1,.,TRBJ2-3,.,CASRLATDTQYF,TGCGCCAGCAGATTAGCCACAGATACGCAGTATTTT
TRBV19,.,TRBJ1-2,.,CASRSRANYGYTF,TGTGCCAGTAGGTCCAGGGCTAACTATGGCTACACCTTC
TRBV5-1,.,TRBJ1-2,TRBD1,CASSFGPDRPRYGYTF,TGCGCCAGCAGCTTCGGACCGGACAGGCCGCGCTATGGCTACACCTTC
TRBV2,.,TRBJ2-4,.,CASRGLRGAKNIQYF,TGTGCCAGCAGGGGACTCCGGGGGGCCAAAAACATTCAGTACTTC
TRBV5-1,.,TRBJ2-1,.,CASSLPVGGEQFF,TGCGCCAGCAGCCTCCCCGTTGGCGGTGAGCAGTTCTTC
TRBV29-1,.,TRBJ1-1,.,CSVALGTRTEAFF,TGCAGCGTTGCCCTTGGGACTCGCACTGAAGCTTTCTTT
TRBV9,.,TRBJ1-1,.,CASSPRVVNTEAFF,TGTGCCAGCAGCCCCCGGGTCGTCAACACTGAAGCTTTCTTT